This TCR beta chain originates from a study of cytomegalovirus exposure and HLA in healthy donors. The V and J ends lost 6 bases and 4 bases respectively, with 16 bases between them. The length of the CDR3 is 14 residues. Looked up from germline, CDR1 is MNHEY and CDR2 is SVGAGI. A multiplex PCR was run with 60 Vbeta primers and 13 Jbeta primers. Original handling: Per a later analysis, the number of unique TCR beta chains was some 75 million, of which around 9.9 million were shared. Profiled with immunoSEQ multiplex PCR; TCRdb holds only in-frame clones, not every one. The DNA was the basis for D and trimming; V, J and clone size are from that table. This table holds about 41,000 clones.

The chain is built from TRBV6-5 and TRBJ2-7; D might be TRBD2 (5 bases). The TCR comes from a man under 40 in good health and CMV-seronegative. The source material was PBMCs. The CDR3: CASRGTRPPYEQYF. The CDR3 DNA is TGTGCCAGCAGGGGTACTAGGCCCCCATACGAGCAGTACTTC.